This T cell receptor (beta chain) was recorded in a study of radiotherapy plus CTLA-4 blockade in lung cancer. Overall study results and limits: Interferon-beta, together with early blood T cell clone dynamics, reportedly best predicted response.

This clone was seen a handful of times. Antigen unknown. Assay used: immunoSEQ multiplex PCR; TCRdb lists only in-frame clones, some missing. The sample records about 44,000 clones, roughly four fifths being singletons. This receptor was obtained from a human donor with non-small cell lung cancer whose response to radiotherapy plus ipilimumab could not be evaluated. Source: peripheral blood, taken from a patient treated with radiotherapy plus ipilimumab.

In nucleotides, the CDR3 is TGCGCCAGCAGCTTTTCCGGGACTAGCAGGACAGATACGCAGTATTTT. Protein sequence: CASSFSGTSRTDTQYF. This sequence joins TRBV5-1 and TRBJ2-3, with 9 bases aligning to TRBD2. V gave up 2 bases and J gave up 3 bases; unmatched junction bases: 7. The CDR3 sequence is 16 residues long. Germline V gene lookup returns CDR1 SGHRS and CDR2 YFSETQ.